Here is one T cell receptor beta chain with its context. These data come from a study of OX40 agonist ivuxolimab in advanced cancers. Study overall: Ivuxolimab was delivered to patients intravenously every 2 weeks at doses spanning 0.01 to 10 mg/kg. The study reported partial responses in three patients: one hepatocellular carcinoma, two cutaneous melanoma. Dose-escalation patients were diagnosed with hepatocellular carcinoma, melanoma, renal cell cancer or head and neck cancer.

The V gene's germline CDR1 is LGHNA and CDR2 YSLEER. The CDR3 length is 14 residues. With 4 bases clipped from V and 4 bases from J, the junction kept 6 bases outside the gene matches. No patient had autoimmune disease or received systemic immunosuppression. Generated by immunoSEQ multiplex PCR, the TCRdb table keeps only in-frame clones and is missing some. The sample has about 19,000 clones, 78% seen once. The sequencing used CD4+ or CD8+ T cells sorted from blood, collected in a trial of the OX40 agonist ivuxolimab. This clonotype originated in an adult with an advanced solid tumor such as melanoma, head and neck, liver or kidney cancer. This rearrangement joins TRBV4-3 to TRBJ2-7, with TRBD2 matching over 8 bases. CDR3 protein: CASSPGGSGYEQYF. CDR3 coding DNA: TGCGCCAGCAGCCCGGGGGGGTCAGGATACGAGCAGTACTTC.